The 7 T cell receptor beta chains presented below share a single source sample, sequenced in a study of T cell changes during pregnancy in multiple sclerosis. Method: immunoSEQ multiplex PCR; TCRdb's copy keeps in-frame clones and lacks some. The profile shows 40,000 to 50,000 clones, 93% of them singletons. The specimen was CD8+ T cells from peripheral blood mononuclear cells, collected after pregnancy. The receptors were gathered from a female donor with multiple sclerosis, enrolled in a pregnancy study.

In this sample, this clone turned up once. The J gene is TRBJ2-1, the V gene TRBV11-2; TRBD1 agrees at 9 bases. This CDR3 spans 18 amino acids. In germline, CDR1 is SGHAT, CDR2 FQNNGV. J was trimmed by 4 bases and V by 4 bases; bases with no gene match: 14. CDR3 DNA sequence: TGTGCCAGCAGCTCGAACAAAATGGACAGGGGCTTATACAATGAGCAGTTCTTC. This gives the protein CASSSNKMDRGLYNEQFF.

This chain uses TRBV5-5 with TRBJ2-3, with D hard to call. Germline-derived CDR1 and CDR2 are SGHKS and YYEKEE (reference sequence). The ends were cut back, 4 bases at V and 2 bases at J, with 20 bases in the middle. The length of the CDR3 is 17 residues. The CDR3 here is CASSRHEAFGATDTQYF. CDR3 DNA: TGTGCCAGCAGCCGTCACGAGGCGTTTGGAGCCACAGATACGCAGTATTTT.

This CDR3 reads CASSYEANRQETQYF. DNA for the CDR3: TGTGCCAGCAGTTACGAAGCGAACCGACAAGAGACCCAGTACTTC. This chain joins TRBV6-5 and TRBJ2-5, with D unresolved. The length of the CDR3 is 15 residues. CDR1 and CDR2 (germline): MNHEY, SVGAGI. Trimming took 2 bases from V and 2 from J, leaving 12 bases between them.

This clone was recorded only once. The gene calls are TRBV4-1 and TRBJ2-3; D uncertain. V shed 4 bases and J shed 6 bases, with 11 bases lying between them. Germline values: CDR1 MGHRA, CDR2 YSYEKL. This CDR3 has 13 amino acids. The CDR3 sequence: CASSLLPGDTQYF. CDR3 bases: TGCGCCAGCAGCCTCCTCCCCGGGGATACGCAGTATTTT.

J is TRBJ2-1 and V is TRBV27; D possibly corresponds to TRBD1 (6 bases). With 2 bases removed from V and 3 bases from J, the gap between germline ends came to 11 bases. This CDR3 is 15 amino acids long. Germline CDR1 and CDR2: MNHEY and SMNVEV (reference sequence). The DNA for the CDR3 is TGTGCCAGCAGTTTACGTCAGGGGATCTACAATGAGCAGTTCTTC. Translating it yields CASSLRQGIYNEQFF.

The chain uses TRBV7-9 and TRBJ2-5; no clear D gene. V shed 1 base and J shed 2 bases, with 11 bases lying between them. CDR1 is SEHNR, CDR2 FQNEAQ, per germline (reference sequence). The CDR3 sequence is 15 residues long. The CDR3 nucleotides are TGTGCCAGCAGCTTAGTTAGAAGTCTACAAGAGACCCAGTACTTC. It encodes CASSLVRSLQETQYF.

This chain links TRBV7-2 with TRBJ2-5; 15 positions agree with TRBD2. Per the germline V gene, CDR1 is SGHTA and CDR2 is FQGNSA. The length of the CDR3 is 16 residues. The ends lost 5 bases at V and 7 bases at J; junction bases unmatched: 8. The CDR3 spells CASSPGLAGGPGTQYF. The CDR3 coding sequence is TGTGCCAGCAGCCCCGGACTAGCGGGGGGGCCGGGGACCCAGTACTTC.